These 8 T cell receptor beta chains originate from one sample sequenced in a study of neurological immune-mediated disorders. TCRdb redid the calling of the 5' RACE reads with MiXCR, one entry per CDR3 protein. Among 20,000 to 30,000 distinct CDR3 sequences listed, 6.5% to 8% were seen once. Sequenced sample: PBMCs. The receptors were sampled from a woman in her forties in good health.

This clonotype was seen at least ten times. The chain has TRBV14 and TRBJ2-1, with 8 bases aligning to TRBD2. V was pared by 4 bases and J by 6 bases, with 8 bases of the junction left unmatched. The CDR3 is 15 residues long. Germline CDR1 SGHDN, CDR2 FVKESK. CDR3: CASSPIGRAGNEQFF. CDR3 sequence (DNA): TGTGCCAGCAGCCCGATCGGGAGGGCGGGCAATGAGCAGTTCTTC.

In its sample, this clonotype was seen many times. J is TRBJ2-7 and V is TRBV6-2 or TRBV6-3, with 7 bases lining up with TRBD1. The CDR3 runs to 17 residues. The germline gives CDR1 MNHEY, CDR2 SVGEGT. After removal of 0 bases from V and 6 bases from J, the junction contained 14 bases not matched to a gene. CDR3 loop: CASSYSSFPGQRSEQYF. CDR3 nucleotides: TGTGCCAGCAGTTACTCAAGTTTCCCGGGACAGAGGAGCGAGCAGTACTTC.

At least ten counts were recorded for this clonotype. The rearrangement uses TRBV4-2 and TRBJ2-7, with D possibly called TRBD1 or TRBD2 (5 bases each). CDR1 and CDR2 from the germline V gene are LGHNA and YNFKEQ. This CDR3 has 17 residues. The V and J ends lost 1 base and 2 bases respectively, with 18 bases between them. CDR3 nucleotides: TGTGCCAGCAGCCAAGTACCCGAGTGGGACGTAGCCTACGAGCAGTACTTC. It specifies CASSQVPEWDVAYEQYF.

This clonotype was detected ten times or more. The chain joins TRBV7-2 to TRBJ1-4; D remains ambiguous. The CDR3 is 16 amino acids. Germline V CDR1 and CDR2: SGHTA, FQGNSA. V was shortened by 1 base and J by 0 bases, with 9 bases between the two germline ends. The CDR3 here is CASSLGPVATNEKLFF. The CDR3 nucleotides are TGTGCCAGCAGCTTAGGCCCGGTTGCAACTAATGAAAAACTGTTTTTT.

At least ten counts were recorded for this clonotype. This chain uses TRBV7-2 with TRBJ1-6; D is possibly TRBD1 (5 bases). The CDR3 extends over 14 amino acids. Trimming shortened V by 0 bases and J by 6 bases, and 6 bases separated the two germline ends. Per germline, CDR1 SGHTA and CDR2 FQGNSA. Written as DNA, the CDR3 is TGTGCCAGCAGCTTAGCAGGGGTTAATTCACCCCTCCACTTT. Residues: CASSLAGVNSPLHF.

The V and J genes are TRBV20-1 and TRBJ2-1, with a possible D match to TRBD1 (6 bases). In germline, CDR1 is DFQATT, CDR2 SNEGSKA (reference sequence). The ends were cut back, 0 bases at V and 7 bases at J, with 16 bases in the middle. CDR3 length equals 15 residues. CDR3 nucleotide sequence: TGCAGTGCTAGAGATCAAGGGGGTCTGGGAAATGAGCAGTTCTTC. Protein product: CSARDQGGLGNEQFF.

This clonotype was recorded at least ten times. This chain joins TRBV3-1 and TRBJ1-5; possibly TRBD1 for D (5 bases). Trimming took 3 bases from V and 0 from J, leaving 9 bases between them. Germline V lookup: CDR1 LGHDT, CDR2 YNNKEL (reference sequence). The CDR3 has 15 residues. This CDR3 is CASSHDSNSNQPQHF. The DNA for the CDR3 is TGTGCCAGCAGCCACGACAGTAATAGCAATCAGCCCCAGCATTTT.

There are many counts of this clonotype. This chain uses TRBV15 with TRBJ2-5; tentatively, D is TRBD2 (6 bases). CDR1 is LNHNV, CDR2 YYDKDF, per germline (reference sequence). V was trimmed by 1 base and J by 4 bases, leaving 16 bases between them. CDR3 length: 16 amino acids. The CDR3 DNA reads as TGTGCCACCAGCAGAGGTTTGCTGGAGGGCAGAGAGACCCAGTACTTC. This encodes CATSRGLLEGRETQYF.